This record covers a single TCR beta chain. Its antigen is as yet unknown. It was with 60 Vbeta and 13 Jbeta primers that the PCR ran. Some clones are missing from TCRdb's copy, which holds only in-frame ones; the method was immunoSEQ multiplex PCR. The sample includes about 200,000 clones, more than 60% seen only once; the top ten take roughly 1.6%. These data are taken from a study of cytomegalovirus exposure and HLA in healthy donors. Study findings and constraints: Altogether, 160 or so TCR beta chains were recorded as cytomegalovirus-associated.

Trimming left V 3 bases short and J 2 bases short, with 10 bases between. The CDR3 has 14 residues. CDR1 and CDR2 (germline): LNHDA, SQIVND (reference sequence). Specimen: PBMCs. The chain carries TRBV19 and TRBJ1-2, with D tentatively TRBD1 (5 bases). This TCR derives from a man in his forties or fifties in good health and CMV-seronegative. The CDR3 nucleotides read TGTGCCAGTAGTATGCGGACACTAAACTATGGCTACACCTTC. Translating it yields CASSMRTLNYGYTF.